These 2 T cell receptor beta chains were all obtained from the same sample, sequenced in a study of blood T cell repertoires in COVID-19 (dated by TCRdb to about 2020). Receptors were amplified or captured by the immunoSEQ multiplex PCR assay. What TCRdb holds here is the immuneACCESS table cut down to in-frame rearrangements. Part of the clones is not present; checked against another copy, under half of the missing clones reflect an unresolved V gene, and the others are unexplained. For this sample the table gives 50,000 or so clones, of which around nine tenths were detected only once. The ten biggest clones cover approximately 4% of the sample. The sample comprised peripheral blood. The source of these receptors is a human donor in a cohort sampled during active COVID-19.

The CDR3 region is CASRLYRGTNTEAFF. The CDR3, as DNA: TGTGCCAGCAGGCTCTACAGGGGGACGAACACTGAAGCTTTCTTT. The rearrangement joins TRBV6-5 to TRBJ1-1; 8 nucleotides agree with TRBD1. This CDR3 has 15 amino acids. V shed 6 bases, J shed 1 base, and the junction held 7 bases outside the gene matches. Germline values: CDR1 MNHEY, CDR2 SVGAGI.

The chain employs TRBV11-2 and TRBJ2-7; tentative D call: TRBD2 (5 bases). CDR3 length: 13 residues. CDR1 SGHAT and CDR2 FQNNGV come from the germline V gene. V lost 5 bases, J lost 4 bases, and 12 bases lay in between. CDR3 in DNA: TGTGCCAGCAGCCGAGGGTGGGGATACGAGCAGTACTTC. This translates into CASSRGWGYEQYF.